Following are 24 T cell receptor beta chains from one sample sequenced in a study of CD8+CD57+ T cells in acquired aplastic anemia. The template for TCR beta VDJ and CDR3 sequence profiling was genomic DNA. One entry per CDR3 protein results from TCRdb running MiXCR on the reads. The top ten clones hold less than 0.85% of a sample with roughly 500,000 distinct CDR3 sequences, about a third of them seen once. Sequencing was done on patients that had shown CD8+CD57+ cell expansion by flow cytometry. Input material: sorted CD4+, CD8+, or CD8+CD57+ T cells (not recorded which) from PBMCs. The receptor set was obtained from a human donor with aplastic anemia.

In nucleotides, the CDR3 is TGTGCCAGCAGGAACGGCTACAGGGGTGACTATGGCTACACCTTC. This encodes CASRNGYRGDYGYTF. The chain employs TRBV13 and TRBJ1-2; 7 nucleotides line up with TRBD1. V lost 6 bases and J lost 3; bases outside the gene matches: 10. The germline V gene encodes CDR1 PRHDT and CDR2 FYEKMQ (reference sequence). The CDR3 consists of 15 residues.

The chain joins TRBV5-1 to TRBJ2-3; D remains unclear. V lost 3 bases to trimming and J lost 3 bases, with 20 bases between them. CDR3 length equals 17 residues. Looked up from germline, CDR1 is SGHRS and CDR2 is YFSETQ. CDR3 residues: CASSSTSQPPRTDTQYF. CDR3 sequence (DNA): TGCGCCAGCAGCTCTACCTCTCAGCCCCCACGGACAGATACGCAGTATTTT.

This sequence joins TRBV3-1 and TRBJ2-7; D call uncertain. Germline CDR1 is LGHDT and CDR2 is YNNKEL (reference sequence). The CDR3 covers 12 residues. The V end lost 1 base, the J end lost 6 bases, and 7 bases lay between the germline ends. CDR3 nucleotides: TGTGCCAGCAGCCAAGCGGAACTCGAGCAGTACTTC. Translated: CASSQAELEQYF.

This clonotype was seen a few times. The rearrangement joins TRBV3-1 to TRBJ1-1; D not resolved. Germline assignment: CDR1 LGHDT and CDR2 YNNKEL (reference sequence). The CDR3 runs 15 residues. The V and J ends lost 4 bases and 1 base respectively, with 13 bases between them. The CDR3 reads CASSPAPGRNTEAFF. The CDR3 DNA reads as TGTGCCAGCAGCCCCGCACCCGGACGGAACACTGAAGCTTTCTTT.

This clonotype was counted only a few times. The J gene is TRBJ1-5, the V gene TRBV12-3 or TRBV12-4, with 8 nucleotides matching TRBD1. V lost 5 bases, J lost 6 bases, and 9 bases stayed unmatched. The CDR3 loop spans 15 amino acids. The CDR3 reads CASSTETGVGQPQHF. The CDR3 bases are TGTGCCAGCAGTACGGAGACAGGGGTCGGTCAGCCCCAGCATTTT.

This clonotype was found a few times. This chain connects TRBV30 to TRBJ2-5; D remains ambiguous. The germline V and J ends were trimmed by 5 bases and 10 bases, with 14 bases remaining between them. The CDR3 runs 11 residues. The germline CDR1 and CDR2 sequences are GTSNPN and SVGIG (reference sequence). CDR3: CAWEDGYSQYF. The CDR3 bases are TGTGCCTGGGAAGACGGATATAGCCAGTACTTC.

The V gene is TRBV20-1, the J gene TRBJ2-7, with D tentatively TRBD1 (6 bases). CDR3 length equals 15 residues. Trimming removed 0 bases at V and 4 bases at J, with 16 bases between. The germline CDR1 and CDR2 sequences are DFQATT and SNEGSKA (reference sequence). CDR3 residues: CSAREAGERRYEQYF. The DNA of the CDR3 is TGCAGTGCTAGAGAAGCAGGGGAGAGACGGTACGAGCAGTACTTC.

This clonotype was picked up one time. CDR3: CAISDRGQETQYF. The CDR3 DNA follows: TGTGCCATCAGTGACAGGGGACAAGAGACCCAGTACTTC. The J gene is TRBJ2-5, the V gene TRBV10-3; tentative D call: TRBD1 (6 bases). Germline V lookup: CDR1 ENHRY, CDR2 SYGVKD. The germline V and J ends were trimmed by 3 bases and 2 bases, with 7 bases remaining between them. The CDR3 sequence is 13 residues long.

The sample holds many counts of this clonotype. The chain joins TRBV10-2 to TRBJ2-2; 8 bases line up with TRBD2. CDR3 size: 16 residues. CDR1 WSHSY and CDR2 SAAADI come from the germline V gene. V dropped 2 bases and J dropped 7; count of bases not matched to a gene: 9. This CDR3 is CASSEVGGGPNGELFF. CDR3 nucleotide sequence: TGCGCCAGCAGTGAGGTCGGGGGGGGCCCTAACGGGGAGCTGTTTTTT.

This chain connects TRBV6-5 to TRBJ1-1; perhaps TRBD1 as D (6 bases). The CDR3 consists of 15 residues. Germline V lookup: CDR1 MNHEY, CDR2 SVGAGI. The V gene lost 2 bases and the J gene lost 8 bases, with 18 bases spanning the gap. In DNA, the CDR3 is TGTGCCAGCAGTTACGCTACAGGGATTCTAACGGAAGCTTTCTTT. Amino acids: CASSYATGILTEAFF.

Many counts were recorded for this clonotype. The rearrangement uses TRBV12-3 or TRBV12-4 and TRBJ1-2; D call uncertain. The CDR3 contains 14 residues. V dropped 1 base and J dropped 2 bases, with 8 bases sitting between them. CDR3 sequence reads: CASSLGRINYGYTF. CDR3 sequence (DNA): TGTGCCAGCAGTTTAGGACGGATCAACTATGGCTACACCTTC.

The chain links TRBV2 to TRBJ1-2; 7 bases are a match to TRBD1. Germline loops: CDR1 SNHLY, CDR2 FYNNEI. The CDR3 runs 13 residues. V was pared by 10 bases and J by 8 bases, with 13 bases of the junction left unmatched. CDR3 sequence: CANSPTTGAGYTF. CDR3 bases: TGTGCCAACAGCCCGACTACAGGGGCCGGCTACACCTTC.

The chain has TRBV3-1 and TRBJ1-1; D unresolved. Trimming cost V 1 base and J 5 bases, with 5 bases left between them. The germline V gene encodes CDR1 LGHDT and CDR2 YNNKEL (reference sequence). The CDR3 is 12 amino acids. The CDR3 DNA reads TGTGCCAGCAGCCAAGTAGTTACTGAAGCTTTCTTT. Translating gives CASSQVVTEAFF.

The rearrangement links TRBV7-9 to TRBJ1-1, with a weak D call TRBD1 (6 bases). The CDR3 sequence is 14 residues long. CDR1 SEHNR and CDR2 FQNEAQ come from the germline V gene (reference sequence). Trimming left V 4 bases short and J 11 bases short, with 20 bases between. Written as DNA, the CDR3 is TGTGCCAGCAGCTCAATTGGACAGTCGGGAAATGCTTTCTTT. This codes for CASSSIGQSGNAFF.

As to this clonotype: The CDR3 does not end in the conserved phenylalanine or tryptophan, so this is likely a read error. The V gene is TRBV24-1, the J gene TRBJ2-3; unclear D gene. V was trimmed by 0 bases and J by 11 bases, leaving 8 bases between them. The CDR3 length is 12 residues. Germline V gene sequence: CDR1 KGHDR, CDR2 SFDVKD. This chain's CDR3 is CATSDLYGEQYL. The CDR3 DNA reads TGTGCCACCAGTGATTTGTATGGCGAGCAGTATCTT.

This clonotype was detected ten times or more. The CDR3 nucleotides are TGTGCCAGCAGTAACATCGTAGGGCACCGAATTGCTACTGAAGCTTTCTTT. Protein sequence: CASSNIVGHRIATEAFF. The rearrangement links TRBV14 to TRBJ1-1; D is unresolved. Germline V lookup: CDR1 SGHDN, CDR2 FVKESK. V was pared by 6 bases and J by 5 bases, with 25 bases between. The CDR3 loop spans 17 amino acids.

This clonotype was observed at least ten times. As DNA, the CDR3 is TGCAGTGCTCCTTGGACGTTCTCCGATGGCTACACCTTC. This codes for CSAPWTFSDGYTF. This rearrangement joins TRBV20-1 to TRBJ1-2; D is undetermined. Trimming shortened V by 5 bases and J by 6 bases, and 16 bases separated the two germline ends. This CDR3 is built from 13 residues. Looked up from germline, CDR1 is DFQATT and CDR2 is SNEGSKA (reference sequence).

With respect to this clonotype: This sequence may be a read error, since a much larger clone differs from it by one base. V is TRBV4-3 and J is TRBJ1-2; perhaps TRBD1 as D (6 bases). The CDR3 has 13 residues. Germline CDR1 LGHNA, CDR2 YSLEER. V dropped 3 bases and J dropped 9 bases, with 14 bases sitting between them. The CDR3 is CASSHSTGGSYTF. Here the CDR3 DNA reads TGCGCCAGCAGCCACTCGACAGGCGGGAGCTACACCTTC.

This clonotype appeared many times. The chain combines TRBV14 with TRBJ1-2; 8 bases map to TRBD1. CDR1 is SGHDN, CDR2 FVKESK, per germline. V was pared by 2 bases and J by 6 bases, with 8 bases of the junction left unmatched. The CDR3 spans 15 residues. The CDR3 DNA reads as TGTGCCAGCAGCCAATCCAGGGGGCGCGTCGATGGCTACACCTTC. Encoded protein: CASSQSRGRVDGYTF. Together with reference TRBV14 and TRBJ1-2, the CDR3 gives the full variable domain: EAGVTQFPSHSVIEKGQTVTLRCDPISGHDNLYWYRRVMGKEIKFLLHFVKESKQDESGMPNNRFLAERTGGTYSTLKVQPAELEDSGVYFCASSQSRGRVDGYTFGSGTRLTVV.

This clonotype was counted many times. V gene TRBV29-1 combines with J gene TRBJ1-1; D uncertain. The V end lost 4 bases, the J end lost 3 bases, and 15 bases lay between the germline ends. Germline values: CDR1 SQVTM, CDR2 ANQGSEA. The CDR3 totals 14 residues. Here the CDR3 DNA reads TGCAGCGTTGGCGGTCCGGGGAGGGACACTGAAGCTTTCTTT. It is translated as CSVGGPGRDTEAFF. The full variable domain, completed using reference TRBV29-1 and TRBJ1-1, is SAVISQKPSRDICQRGTSLTIQCQVDSQVTMMFWYRQQPGQSLTLIATANQGSEATYESGFVIDKFPISRPNLTFSTLTVSNMSPEDSSIYLCSVGGPGRDTEAFFGQGTRLTVV.

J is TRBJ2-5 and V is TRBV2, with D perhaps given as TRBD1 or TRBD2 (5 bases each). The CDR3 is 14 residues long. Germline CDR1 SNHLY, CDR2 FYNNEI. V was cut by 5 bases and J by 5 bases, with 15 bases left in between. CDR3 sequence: CASSSGTGWETQYF. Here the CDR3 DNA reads TGTGCCAGCAGTTCAGGGACGGGGTGGGAGACCCAGTACTTC.

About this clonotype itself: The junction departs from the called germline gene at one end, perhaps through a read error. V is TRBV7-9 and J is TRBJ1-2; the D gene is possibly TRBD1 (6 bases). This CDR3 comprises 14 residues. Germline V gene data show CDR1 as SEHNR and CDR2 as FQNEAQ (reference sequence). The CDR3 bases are TGTGCCGGCAGCCCGGGGTACGGTGGGGGCGGCTACACCTTC. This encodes CAGSPGYGGGGYTF.

The chain's CDR3 is CASGLVTGGSYGYTF. CDR3 DNA: TGTGCTAGTGGTTTGGTAACAGGGGGCTCCTATGGCTACACCTTC. The V gene is TRBV12-5, the J gene TRBJ1-2, with 9 bases matching TRBD1. This CDR3 is built from 15 residues. Germline CDR1 reads LGHNT; CDR2 reads FRNRAP. The V gene end was trimmed by 0 bases and the J gene end by 4 bases; junction bases not matched to a gene: 3.

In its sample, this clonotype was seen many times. CDR3 bases: TGTGCCAGCAGCAAGGACAGCCCCTACGAGCAGTACTTC. Translated: CASSKDSPYEQYF. The chain joins TRBV5-6 to TRBJ2-7; D perhaps matches TRBD1 (6 bases). V was cut by 4 bases and J by 2 bases, with 10 bases left in between. CDR1 SGHDT and CDR2 YYEEEE come from the germline V gene. The CDR3 totals 13 residues.